These 31 T cell receptor beta chains originate from one sample sequenced in a study of identical twins. One entry per CDR3 protein, called by TCRdb with MiXCR from the 5' RACE reads. The table lists 550,000 to 700,000 distinct CDR3 sequences, more than 9% of them singletons, with approximately 3% in the top ten. The sample also formed part of further work on yellow fever vaccine responses in identical twins.

Sample: PBMCs. These receptors all come from a woman under 30 in good health.

The chain uses TRBV4-2 and TRBJ1-6, with a tentative D call TRBD1 (5 bases). The germline V gene has CDR1 LGHNA and CDR2 YNFKEQ. V was pared by 2 bases and J by 5 bases, with 10 bases between. The CDR3 has 15 residues. CDR3 coding DNA: TGTGCCAGCAGCCAAATCTGGGGCCATAATTCACCCCTCCACTTT. Translated, it gives CASSQIWGHNSPLHF.

This clonotype was recorded at least ten times. The DNA for the CDR3 is TGCAGCGTTACGGGACAGGGTCACGACGAGCAGTACTTC. Protein product: CSVTGQGHDEQYF. The gene calls are TRBV29-1 and TRBJ2-7, with TRBD1 matching 9 bases. Germline values: CDR1 SQVTM, CDR2 ANQGSEA. The CDR3 covers 13 residues. The V segment lost 5 bases and the J segment 5 bases; nucleotides outside the gene matches: 7.

There are a few counts of this clonotype. V usage is TRBV5-1 and J usage is TRBJ2-5; D might be TRBD1 (6 bases). The CDR3 loop spans 15 amino acids. Germline V gives CDR1 SGHRS, CDR2 YFSETQ. Trimming stripped 4 bases from V and 3 bases from J, with 16 bases between. CDR3 in amino acids: CASSRDTVLKETQYF. DNA for the CDR3: TGCGCCAGCAGCAGGGACACGGTCCTAAAAGAGACCCAGTACTTC.

V usage is TRBV5-1 and J usage is TRBJ2-7; no clear D. Germline values: CDR1 SGHRS, CDR2 YFSETQ. This CDR3 region has 14 residues. Trimming removed 0 bases at V and 3 bases at J, with 10 bases between. The CDR3: CASSLGPVIYEQYF. The CDR3 bases are TGCGCCAGCAGCTTGGGCCCAGTGATCTACGAGCAGTACTTC.

This sequence joins TRBV28 and TRBJ2-1; D is undetermined. There are 13 residues in the CDR3. In germline, CDR1 is MDHEN, CDR2 SYDVKM. V gave up 6 bases and J gave up 6 bases, with 12 bases separating them. The CDR3 DNA follows: TGTGCCAGCAGACCCCAGGCTACCAATGAGCAGTTCTTC. It encodes CASRPQATNEQFF.

The sample holds a few counts of this clonotype. The chain couples TRBV24-1 to TRBJ2-1; perhaps D is TRBD1 or TRBD2 (5 bases each). Trimming removed 6 bases at V and 4 bases at J, with 33 bases between. From germline, CDR1 is KGHDR and CDR2 SFDVKD. The CDR3 is 21 residues long. Written as DNA, the CDR3 is TGTGCCACCAGTCGCGACGAGCGAGGGGCCAGCGCCGGGGCCGTGTACAATGAGCAGTTCTTC. Translation: CATSRDERGASAGAVYNEQFF.

This clonotype was seen more than once but under ten times. CDR3 coding DNA: TGTGCCAGTAGTACCTCTACTAGGGGGCAGCAGTTCTTC. The encoded protein is CASSTSTRGQQFF. The V gene is TRBV19, the J gene TRBJ2-1; 7 bases agree with TRBD1. Trimming cost V 4 bases and J 11 bases; bases outside gene matches: 8. Germline CDR1 is LNHDA and CDR2 is SQIVND (reference sequence). The CDR3 is made up of 13 amino acids.

V gene TRBV28 combines with J gene TRBJ2-7, with D possibly TRBD2 on 6 matching bases. The CDR3 loop spans 14 amino acids. Germline CDR1 is MDHEN and CDR2 is SYDVKM. V lost 6 bases and J lost 0, with 12 bases in between. CDR3: CASSPAGLSYEQYF. The DNA for the CDR3 is TGTGCCAGCAGCCCAGCGGGTCTCTCCTACGAGCAGTACTTC.

A few counts support this clonotype. The J gene is TRBJ2-1, the V gene TRBV7-2; maybe TRBD1 (6 bases). The CDR3 sequence is 15 residues long. Looked up from germline, CDR1 is SGHTA and CDR2 is FQGNSA. V lost 1 base and J lost 1, with 8 bases in between. CDR3 protein: CASSLDRESYNEQFF. CDR3 nucleotides: TGTGCCAGCAGCTTAGACAGGGAGTCCTACAATGAGCAGTTCTTC. The full variable domain, rest sourced from reference TRBV7-2 and TRBJ2-1, is GAGVSQSPSNKVTEKGKDVELRCDPISGHTALYWYRQSLGQGLEFLIYFQGNSAPDKSGLPSDRFSAERTGGSVSTLTIQRTQQEDSAVYLCASSLDRESYNEQFFGPGTRLTVL.

This clonotype has more than one count but fewer than ten. This chain uses TRBV27 with TRBJ1-2; 8 bases agree with TRBD1. Trimming at V came to 2 bases and at J to 4 bases, leaving 3 bases not matched to a gene. Per the germline V gene, CDR1 is MNHEY and CDR2 is SMNVEV (reference sequence). CDR3 length: 14 residues. DNA of the CDR3: TGTGCCAGCAGTTTAACAGGGGGAACCTATGGCTACACCTTC. It encodes CASSLTGGTYGYTF.

There are many counts of this clonotype. The chain links TRBV4-1 to TRBJ2-3, with a tentative D call TRBD2 (6 bases). In germline, CDR1 is MGHRA, CDR2 YSYEKL. The CDR3 is made up of 16 amino acids. V dropped 5 bases and J dropped 4 bases, with 19 bases sitting between them. The CDR3 nucleotides read TGCGCCAGCAGCTCGCTCCCGCGGGGAGGTGCAGATACGCAGTATTTT. The encoded protein is CASSSLPRGGADTQYF.

This clonotype was detected ten times or more. This chain links TRBV5-8 with TRBJ2-2, with 7 bases identical to TRBD1. The germline gives CDR1 SGHTS, CDR2 YDEGEE. CDR3 length: 13 amino acids. J gave up 6 bases and V 5 bases, and 4 bases lay outside the gene matches. The CDR3 is CASRQTGSGELFF. The CDR3 DNA is TGTGCCAGCAGACAGACAGGGTCCGGGGAGCTGTTTTTT.

This clonotype has just a few counts. This sequence joins TRBV4-3 and TRBJ2-7, with TRBD1 matching over 10 bases. Germline loops: CDR1 LGHNA, CDR2 YSLEER. V lost 4 bases to trimming and J lost 4 bases; unmatched junction nucleotides: 10. This CDR3 has 16 amino acids. CDR3: CASSLRTGTGEYEQYF. Here the CDR3 DNA reads TGCGCCAGCAGCCTCCGGACGGGGACAGGGGAATACGAGCAGTACTTC.

This clonotype was seen only a few times. A read error may explain this, as a much larger clone is one base away. The chain has TRBV20-1 and TRBJ2-1; 8 bases are shared with TRBD2. Germline lookup yields CDR1 DFQATT and CDR2 SNEGSKA (reference sequence). The CDR3 extends over 16 amino acids. Here the CDR3 DNA reads TGCTGTGCCCGGTCGGAAGAAGCGGGAGACGTGTATGAGCAGTTCTTC. It is translated as CCARSEEAGDVYEQFF.

The V call is TRBV4-3, the J call TRBJ2-7, with 7 positions matching TRBD2. Germline CDR1 and CDR2: LGHNA and YSLEER. CDR3 length: 14 amino acids. With V trimmed by 0 bases and J by 3 bases, 2 bases remained unmatched. CDR3 sequence: CASSQEGDYYEQYF. The CDR3 DNA reads TGCGCCAGCAGCCAAGAAGGGGACTACTACGAGCAGTACTTC.

The CDR3 nucleotides are TGTGCCAGCACCTTTGCAGGGCCGAACTATGGCTACACCTTC. Translating gives CASTFAGPNYGYTF. The chain combines TRBV12-3 or TRBV12-4 with TRBJ1-2; D perhaps matches TRBD1 (5 bases). The ends were cut back, 7 bases at V and 2 bases at J, with 14 bases in the middle. The CDR3 has 14 amino acids.

The J gene is TRBJ2-1, the V gene TRBV5-1; D gene uncertain. This CDR3 is 16 amino acids long. Germline V gives CDR1 SGHRS, CDR2 YFSETQ. The V end lost 2 bases, the J end lost 5 bases, and 17 bases lay between the germline ends. Written as DNA, the CDR3 is TGCGCCAGCAGCTTCCCGAGTGGGGTCGTGGACAATGAGCAGTTCTTC. It codes for CASSFPSGVVDNEQFF.

This clonotype was seen just once. The chain carries TRBV6-2 or TRBV6-3 and TRBJ2-3, with D uncertain. Germline lookup yields CDR1 MNHEY and CDR2 SVGEGT. The V gene lost 10 bases and the J gene lost 2 bases, with 19 bases spanning the gap. The CDR3 spans 15 residues. This CDR3 reads CANQPNRRNTDTQYF. The CDR3 coding sequence is TGTGCCAACCAACCCAACAGACGGAACACAGATACGCAGTATTTT.

This clonotype has just a few counts. The CDR3 is CSVAGLPQGNEQFF. CDR3 bases: TGCAGCGTCGCCGGACTACCCCAGGGGAATGAGCAGTTCTTC. The chain links TRBV29-1 to TRBJ2-1; D might be TRBD1 or TRBD2, each matching 6 bases. The CDR3 contains 14 residues. V lost 6 bases and J 7 bases, leaving 19 bases between the germline ends. CDR1 is SQVTM, CDR2 ANQGSEA, per germline.

The chain combines TRBV13 with TRBJ2-2, with 8 bases lining up with TRBD1. CDR1 and CDR2 from the germline V gene are PRHDT and FYEKMQ (reference sequence). The CDR3 is 15 amino acids. Trimming removed 0 bases from V and 9 bases from J; junction bases left unmatched: 6. The CDR3 sequence: CASSLGMAGGRELFF. For the CDR3, the DNA is TGTGCCAGCAGCTTAGGCATGGCAGGGGGCCGGGAGCTGTTTTTT.

This clonotype was picked up many times. V usage is TRBV15 and J usage is TRBJ2-5; 9 bases are shared with TRBD1. The CDR3 extends over 15 amino acids. With 1 base clipped from V and 2 bases from J, the junction kept 2 bases outside the gene matches. Germline values: CDR1 LNHNV, CDR2 YYDKDF (reference sequence). CDR3 sequence reads: CATSRGTGVQETQYF. DNA of the CDR3: TGTGCCACCAGCAGAGGGACAGGGGTACAAGAGACCCAGTACTTC.

This clonotype was picked up a small number of times. The chain links TRBV10-3 to TRBJ2-7; 7 bases map to TRBD2. Germline V gene lookup returns CDR1 ENHRY and CDR2 SYGVKD. The V segment lost 5 bases and the J segment 4 bases; nucleotides outside the gene matches: 5. The CDR3 spans 13 residues. CDR3 sequence: CAISWSGNYEQYF. The CDR3 DNA is TGTGCCATCAGTTGGAGCGGGAATTACGAGCAGTACTTC.

V and J are TRBV24-1 and TRBJ2-3; D is unclear. The ends were cut back, 3 bases at V and 0 bases at J, with 9 bases in the middle. The CDR3 runs 15 residues. Germline assignment: CDR1 KGHDR and CDR2 SFDVKD. This chain's CDR3 is CATSDRLGSTDTQYF. DNA of the CDR3: TGTGCCACCAGTGATCGTTTAGGGAGCACAGATACGCAGTATTTT.

V and J are TRBV6-6 and TRBJ1-2; D is undetermined. The CDR3 is made up of 11 amino acids. V lost 6 bases to trimming and J lost 12 bases, with 14 bases between them. Per germline, CDR1 MNHNY and CDR2 SVGAGI (reference sequence). The CDR3 nucleotides are TGTGCCAGCAGCCCGGGAGATAAGGACACCTTC. It yields the protein CASSPGDKDTF.

In its sample, this clonotype was seen a few times. The chain joins TRBV3-1 to TRBJ2-1, with D perhaps assigned TRBD1 or TRBD2 (6 bases each). V was cut by 2 bases and J by 5 bases, with 13 bases left in between. The CDR3 length is 15 residues. Germline V gene data show CDR1 as LGHDT and CDR2 as YNNKEL (reference sequence). CDR3 loop: CASSQRGGFHNEQFF. The CDR3 nucleotides are TGTGCCAGCAGCCAAAGAGGGGGGTTCCACAATGAGCAGTTCTTC.

This clonotype occurred a few times. The chain couples TRBV6-1 to TRBJ1-1; TRBD1 aligns across 7 bases. V lost 6 bases and J lost 0; bases outside the gene matches: 7. The CDR3 runs to 15 residues. In germline, CDR1 is MNHNS, CDR2 SASEGT. This CDR3 is CASSKGTDMNTEAFF. CDR3 DNA sequence: TGTGCCAGCAGCAAAGGGACAGACATGAACACTGAAGCTTTCTTT.

The chain joins TRBV20-1 to TRBJ2-7; 11 positions match TRBD2. Germline CDR1 DFQATT, CDR2 SNEGSKA (reference sequence). The CDR3 sequence is 14 residues long. With 0 bases clipped from V and 5 bases from J, the junction kept 3 bases outside the gene matches. The CDR3 DNA follows: TGCAGTGCTAGAGATTTACTAGCGGGAGACGAGCAGTACTTC. Its protein product is CSARDLLAGDEQYF.

The chain is built from TRBV30 and TRBJ2-1, with D uncertain. The V and J ends lost 3 bases and 2 bases respectively, with 2 bases between them. The CDR3 totals 11 residues. Germline lookup yields CDR1 GTSNPN and CDR2 SVGIG (reference sequence). The CDR3 bases are TGTGCCTGGAGACCCTACAATGAGCAGTTCTTC. The encoded protein is CAWRPYNEQFF.

In this sample, this clonotype turned up a few times. The chain employs TRBV7-9 and TRBJ2-5, with TRBD2 identical over 8 bases. The CDR3 is made up of 16 amino acids. Germline lookup yields CDR1 SEHNR and CDR2 FQNEAQ (reference sequence). V was pared by 1 base and J by 0 bases, with 4 bases of the junction left unmatched. CDR3 bases: TGTGCCAGCAGCTTAGTCCTAGCGGGTGACCAAGAGACCCAGTACTTC. Protein sequence: CASSLVLAGDQETQYF.

This clonotype occurred many times. The chain links TRBV20-1 to TRBJ2-7, with D unclear. The V gene lost 1 base and the J gene lost 0 bases, with 7 bases spanning the gap. Germline CDR1 DFQATT, CDR2 SNEGSKA (reference sequence). The CDR3 consists of 13 residues. Here the CDR3 reads CSARGIASYEQYF. CDR3 DNA: TGCAGTGCTAGAGGAATAGCCTCCTACGAGCAGTACTTC.

The genes are TRBV20-1 and TRBJ2-7, with D maybe TRBD2 (5 bases). Germline loops: CDR1 DFQATT, CDR2 SNEGSKA (reference sequence). V lost 4 bases, J lost 4 bases, and 14 bases lay in between. This CDR3 is built from 13 residues. DNA of the CDR3: TGCAGTGCTAAGGGAGTCAGTGATTACGAGCAGTACTTC. It translates to CSAKGVSDYEQYF.